The 29 T cell receptor beta chains below come from one sample, sequenced in a study of identical twins. TCRdb reprocessed the 5' RACE reads with MiXCR, giving one entry per CDR3 protein. Here the sample spans about 220,000 distinct CDR3 sequences, approximately 5.9% being singletons. These data are also associated with another study on T cells expressing NK-cell markers.

Material: CD8+ T cells sorted from blood. Receptors were obtained from a woman aged 18-30 years in good health.

Ten or more counts support this clonotype. The J gene is TRBJ2-2, the V gene TRBV10-3, with D possibly TRBD1 on 6 matching bases. The CDR3 has 15 amino acids. Germline loops: CDR1 ENHRY, CDR2 SYGVKD. V lost 7 bases and J 6 bases, leaving 18 bases between the germline ends. The CDR3 nucleotides read TGTGCCATCAAAATAATGGACAGCTCGGCCGGGGAGCTGTTTTTT. It translates to CAIKIMDSSAGELFF.

This clonotype was picked up many times. The J gene is TRBJ2-7, the V gene TRBV10-2, with D perhaps TRBD2 (5 bases). This CDR3 contains 14 residues. Deletions cut 0 bases from V and 10 bases from J, with 16 bases between. Germline CDR1 reads WSHSY; CDR2 reads SAAADI. The CDR3 sequence is CASSESIASAVQYF. The CDR3, as DNA: TGCGCCAGCAGTGAGTCGATAGCGTCTGCCGTTCAGTACTTC.

This clonotype was recorded many times. The V call is TRBV7-2, the J call TRBJ2-2, with D possibly being TRBD1 (5 bases). The length of the CDR3 is 15 residues. Per the germline V gene, CDR1 is SGHTA and CDR2 is FQGNSA. Trimming left V 5 bases short and J 6 bases short, with 16 bases between. The CDR3 reads CASSPGAKSPGELFF. The CDR3 coding sequence is TGTGCCAGCAGCCCTGGGGCCAAAAGTCCCGGGGAGCTGTTTTTT.

Ten or more counts support this clonotype. The chain uses TRBV9 and TRBJ2-2; possible D gene TRBD2, 6 bases. The germline CDR1 and CDR2 sequences are SGDLS and YYNGEE. This CDR3 region has 18 residues. V shed 0 bases and J shed 1 base, with 16 bases lying between them. Here the CDR3 DNA reads TGTGCCAGCAGCGTAGCTAGAGGAGCGGAGGGGAACACCGGGGAGCTGTTTTTT. This sequence encodes CASSVARGAEGNTGELFF.

J is TRBJ2-2 and V is TRBV6-4; D not resolved. This CDR3 contains 13 residues. Germline V CDR1 and CDR2: MRHNA, SNTAGT. V was trimmed by 6 bases and J by 3 bases, leaving 8 bases between them. The CDR3 reads CASSVSHTGELFF. In DNA form, the CDR3 reads TGTGCCAGCAGCGTTAGTCACACCGGGGAGCTGTTTTTT.

There are many counts of this clonotype. The chain couples TRBV5-1 to TRBJ2-1; 7 bases are shared with TRBD2. This CDR3 contains 15 residues. From germline, CDR1 is SGHRS and CDR2 YFSETQ. J gave up 6 bases and V 6 bases, and 12 bases lay outside the gene matches. DNA for the CDR3: TGCGCCAGCATGCCCCGGCGGGAGCCTTGCAATGAGCAGTTCTTC. Amino acids: CASMPRREPCNEQFF.

This clonotype was picked up a small number of times. The V call is TRBV19, the J call TRBJ2-7; the match to TRBD1 covers 9 bases. CDR1 LNHDA and CDR2 SQIVND come from the germline V gene (reference sequence). This CDR3 contains 14 residues. Trimming removed 6 bases from V and 3 bases from J; junction bases left unmatched: 6. CDR3 bases: TGTGCCAGTAGCCGGGACAGGGACTTCTACGAGCAGTACTTC. Translated: CASSRDRDFYEQYF.

This clonotype was seen more than once but under ten times. The chain carries TRBV12-3 or TRBV12-4 and TRBJ1-2; D not resolved. The CDR3 spans 12 residues. Trimming took 10 bases from V and 6 from J, leaving 15 bases between them. The DNA for the CDR3 is TGTGCCATCCCCGGCGGCCGGGATGGCTACACCTTC. It codes for CAIPGGRDGYTF.

This clonotype has at least ten counts. The gene calls are TRBV6-1 and TRBJ1-4; D is uncertain. Germline loops: CDR1 MNHNS, CDR2 SASEGT. V lost 8 bases, J lost 3 bases, and 7 bases lay in between. CDR3 length equals 12 residues. The CDR3 loop is CASEWANEKLFF. The CDR3 region has the DNA TGTGCCAGCGAGTGGGCTAATGAAAAACTGTTTTTT.

V is TRBV27 and J is TRBJ2-1; 8 bases line up with TRBD2. The germline V gene has CDR1 MNHEY and CDR2 SMNVEV (reference sequence). J gave up 10 bases and V 5 bases, and 7 bases lay outside the gene matches. The CDR3 length is 13 residues. CDR3 sequence reads: CASSPTRTSEQFF. CDR3 bases: TGTGCCAGCAGTCCCACCCGGACTAGCGAGCAGTTCTTC.

The chain has TRBV7-2 and TRBJ2-2; the D is unclear. Looked up from germline, CDR1 is SGHTA and CDR2 is FQGNSA. This CDR3 spans 16 amino acids. Trimming took 0 bases from V and 4 from J, leaving 12 bases between them. The CDR3 coding sequence is TGTGCCAGCAGCTTAGCGGCCGTGCGTCGCACCGGGGAGCTGTTTTTT. Translation: CASSLAAVRRTGELFF. Variable domain in full (rest from reference TRBV7-2 and TRBJ2-2): GAGVSQSPSNKVTEKGKDVELRCDPISGHTALYWYRQSLGQGLEFLIYFQGNSAPDKSGLPSDRFSAERTGGSVSTLTIQRTQQEDSAVYLCASSLAAVRRTGELFFGEGSRLTVL.

This chain links TRBV2 with TRBJ2-6; 9 bases align to TRBD1. CDR3 length: 13 amino acids. V trimming: 10 bases; J trimming: 4 bases; junction bases outside the gene matches: 2. CDR1 and CDR2 from the germline V gene are SNHLY and FYNNEI. CDR3 amino acids: CANRGQGANVLTF. The CDR3 nucleotides read TGTGCCAACAGGGGGCAGGGGGCCAACGTCCTGACTTTC. Using reference TRBV2 and TRBJ2-6 for the parts outside the CDR3, the full variable domain is EPEVTQTPSHQVTQMGQEVILRCVPISNHLYFYWYRQILGQKVEFLVSFYNNEISEKSEIFDDQFSVERPDGSNFTLKIRSTKLEDSAMYFCANRGQGANVLTFGAGSRLTVL.

This clonotype was seen repeatedly, ten times or more. The rearrangement joins TRBV5-1 to TRBJ1-1; TRBD1 is a possible D gene (5 bases). From germline, CDR1 is SGHRS and CDR2 YFSETQ. Trimming took 6 bases from V and 4 from J, leaving 16 bases between them. The CDR3 has 14 residues. CDR3 sequence (DNA): TGCGCCAGCAAAGCTTGGGACCTCCCCACTGAAGCTTTCTTT. It translates to CASKAWDLPTEAFF.

The V and J genes are TRBV12-3 or TRBV12-4 and TRBJ1-2, with D hard to call. The CDR3 runs 10 residues. The V end was cut by 10 bases, the J end by 10 bases, with 13 bases between. CDR3 in amino acids: CATDGEVYTF. CDR3 in DNA: TGTGCCACAGATGGGGAGGTCTACACCTTC.

This clonotype came up a few times. The chain links TRBV12-3 or TRBV12-4 to TRBJ2-7, with TRBD2 matching over 7 bases. CDR3 length: 14 amino acids. The V segment lost 5 bases and the J segment 5 bases; nucleotides outside the gene matches: 9. The CDR3 here is CASSPGRPSNEQYF. Written as DNA, the CDR3 is TGTGCCAGCAGTCCCGGGAGGCCGTCGAACGAGCAGTACTTC.

V and J are TRBV5-6 and TRBJ2-7; D uncertain. Germline V gene data show CDR1 as SGHDT and CDR2 as YYEEEE. The CDR3 loop spans 13 amino acids. Trimming took 1 base from V and 2 from J, leaving 7 bases between them. DNA for the CDR3: TGTGCCAGCAGCTTGTCCCCAACCTACGAGCAGTACTTC. Translated: CASSLSPTYEQYF.

V and J are TRBV6-1 and TRBJ2-3; 11 bases match TRBD2. There are 17 residues in the CDR3. CDR1 MNHNS and CDR2 SASEGT come from the germline V gene. J lost 4 bases, V lost 0 bases, and 6 bases had no gene match. The DNA of the CDR3 is TGTGCCAGCAGTGAAGCCGTAGCGGGAGGGAGGGCAGATACGCAGTATTTT. Translating gives CASSEAVAGGRADTQYF.

This clonotype turned up a few times. The gene calls are TRBV7-9 and TRBJ2-7; D ambiguous. The germline V gene has CDR1 SEHNR and CDR2 FQNEAQ (reference sequence). V lost 4 bases and J 3 bases, leaving 7 bases between the germline ends. This CDR3 spans 12 amino acids. CDR3 DNA sequence: TGTGCCAGCAGCTCCGTCGTCTACGAGCAGTACTTC. Its protein is CASSSVVYEQYF.

V gene TRBV2 combines with J gene TRBJ2-1, with 7 bases that match TRBD2. The CDR3 is 14 residues long. Germline CDR1 reads SNHLY; CDR2 reads FYNNEI. Germline trimming cut 6 bases from V and 9 bases from J; bases unmatched to any gene: 11. The CDR3 region is CASRLGAGRGEQFF. DNA for the CDR3: TGTGCCAGCAGGTTGGGAGCGGGGCGGGGTGAGCAGTTCTTC.

A few counts support this clonotype. J is TRBJ2-3 and V is TRBV20-1; D may be TRBD1 (6 bases). The length of the CDR3 is 15 residues. In germline, CDR1 is DFQATT, CDR2 SNEGSKA (reference sequence). V gave up 2 bases and J gave up 0 bases, with 12 bases separating them. The CDR3, as DNA: TGCAGTGCTAGATCGAACAGGGCTAGCACAGATACGCAGTATTTT. Amino acid sequence: CSARSNRASTDTQYF.

Many counts were recorded for this clonotype. The rearrangement joins TRBV4-2 to TRBJ2-3; 8 nucleotides agree with TRBD2. Germline CDR1 is LGHNA and CDR2 is YNFKEQ. This CDR3 comprises 16 residues. The V gene end was trimmed by 3 bases and the J gene end by 5 bases; junction bases not matched to a gene: 10. The CDR3 nucleotides read TGTGCCAGCAGCCATTTCCTGCGGGGGGCCGAAGATACGCAGTATTTT. It translates to CASSHFLRGAEDTQYF.

This clonotype was counted between two and nine times. This chain connects TRBV9 to TRBJ2-1, with 7 bases matching TRBD2. Germline trimming cut 0 bases from V and 8 bases from J; bases unmatched to any gene: 14. The CDR3 extends over 17 amino acids. Germline assignment: CDR1 SGDLS and CDR2 YYNGEE. CDR3 in amino acids: CASSVAWYWASGHEQFF. DNA for the CDR3: TGTGCCAGCAGCGTAGCTTGGTATTGGGCTAGCGGCCATGAGCAGTTCTTC.

V and J are TRBV20-1 and TRBJ1-2; D ambiguous. The CDR3 contains 11 residues. Germline V CDR1 and CDR2: DFQATT, SNEGSKA (reference sequence). Trimming pared 6 bases from V and 6 bases from J, leaving 11 bases between. The CDR3: CSAPEVDGYTF. The CDR3 DNA follows: TGCAGTGCCCCGGAAGTGGATGGCTACACCTTC.

A few counts support this clonotype. The V gene is TRBV3-1, the J gene TRBJ2-3, with D perhaps TRBD2 (6 bases). V shed 4 bases and J shed 0 bases, with 11 bases lying between them. Germline CDR1 LGHDT, CDR2 YNNKEL (reference sequence). This CDR3 has 15 residues. The DNA of the CDR3 is TGTGCCAGCAGCCGGTGGGGGGAGAGCACAGATACGCAGTATTTT. Translation: CASSRWGESTDTQYF.

This clonotype was observed at least ten times. The CDR3 DNA reads TGTGCCAGAGATACAAAATCGTACAACACCGGGGAGCTGTTTTTT. This translates into CARDTKSYNTGELFF. The chain employs TRBV21-1 and TRBJ2-2. TRBV21-1 is labeled a pseudogene. CDR3 size: 15 residues.

This chain connects TRBV9 to TRBJ1-1; D is possibly TRBD1 (6 bases). Germline V gene data show CDR1 as SGDLS and CDR2 as YYNGEE. The CDR3 consists of 15 residues. Trimming stripped 0 bases from V and 2 bases from J, with 11 bases between. For the CDR3, the DNA is TGTGCCAGCAGCGTAGGCGGGGGGCCTAACACTGAAGCTTTCTTT. Its protein product is CASSVGGGPNTEAFF. The full variable domain, its missing parts supplied by reference TRBV9 and TRBJ1-1, is DSGVTQTPKHLITATGQRVTLRCSPRSGDLSVYWYQQSLDQGLQFLIQYYNGEERAKGNILERFSAQQFPDLHSELNLSSLELGDSALYFCASSVGGGPNTEAFFGQGTRLTVV.

The V gene is TRBV12-3 or TRBV12-4, the J gene TRBJ2-2; TRBD1 matches 8 bases. The V segment lost 7 bases and the J segment 4 bases; nucleotides outside the gene matches: 8. The CDR3 has 15 amino acids. CDR3 nucleotides: TGTGCCAGCAACGACCCAGGGGGCGGCACCGGGGAGCTGTTTTTT. Protein product: CASNDPGGGTGELFF.

The J gene is TRBJ1-4, the V gene TRBV9; TRBD1 aligns across 7 bases. The CDR3 consists of 15 residues. Germline CDR1 SGDLS, CDR2 YYNGEE. V lost 3 bases, J lost 3 bases, and 5 bases stayed unmatched. CDR3 nucleotide sequence: TGTGCCAGCAGCGGTGCCAGGGGGTCTAATGAAAAACTGTTTTTT. Its protein is CASSGARGSNEKLFF.

The gene calls are TRBV7-6 and TRBJ2-7; 9 bases are a match to TRBD2. V trimming: 0 bases; J trimming: 6 bases; junction bases outside the gene matches: 9. This CDR3 has 16 amino acids. Germline V CDR1 and CDR2: SGHVS, FNYEAQ. This CDR3 reads CASSLAAGGPSGEQYF. Written as DNA, the CDR3 is TGTGCCAGCAGCTTAGCCGCGGGAGGGCCTTCCGGCGAGCAGTACTTC.